These 23 T cell receptor beta chains originate from one sample sequenced in a study of blood T cell repertoires in COVID-19. Produced via immunoSEQ multiplex PCR; TCRdb's table is partial and in-frame only. The table includes 180,000 or so clones, 75% to 90% detected once. The specimen sequenced was PBMCs or T cells enriched from blood (not recorded which). Source of these receptors: a woman in her fifties or sixties who had recovered from COVID-19.

This chain joins TRBV5-6 and TRBJ1-6, with 9 bases matching TRBD1. Germline CDR1 reads SGHDT; CDR2 reads YYEEEE. Unmatched junction bases numbered 11, after V lost 4 bases and J lost 6 bases. The CDR3 runs 17 residues. The CDR3 spells CASSPGRGQGVNSPLHF. In DNA form, the CDR3 reads TGTGCCAGCAGCCCCGGGAGGGGACAGGGAGTTAATTCACCCCTCCACTTT. Full variable domain (outside the CDR3, taken from reference TRBV5-6 and TRBJ1-6): DAGVTQSPTHLIKTRGQQVTLRCSPKSGHDTVSWYQQALGQGPQFIFQYYEEEERQRGNFPDRFSGHQFPNYSSELNVNALLLGDSALYLCASSPGRGQGVNSPLHFGNGTRLTVT.

The V call is TRBV5-1, the J call TRBJ2-3; a possible D gene is TRBD2 (6 bases). The germline V gene has CDR1 SGHRS and CDR2 YFSETQ. The CDR3 length is 16 residues. The V end was cut by 4 bases, the J end by 0 bases, with 15 bases between. CDR3 residues: CASSAGTVRSTDTQYF. Written as DNA, the CDR3 is TGCGCCAGCAGCGCCGGGACTGTAAGAAGCACAGATACGCAGTATTTT.

This chain joins TRBV2 and TRBJ2-5; D is unclear. Per the germline V gene, CDR1 is SNHLY and CDR2 is FYNNEI. V lost 5 bases and J lost 4, with 14 bases in between. CDR3 size: 14 residues. The CDR3 protein is CASSHPGQRETQYF. In nucleotides, the CDR3 is TGTGCCAGCAGTCACCCTGGGCAGAGAGAGACCCAGTACTTC.

V usage is TRBV5-6 and J usage is TRBJ1-5; D is unclear. V lost 1 base and J 11 bases, leaving 13 bases between the germline ends. CDR1 is SGHDT, CDR2 YYEEEE, per germline. The CDR3 extends over 13 amino acids. Written as DNA, the CDR3 is TGTGCCAGCAGCTTGAATCCGTCGGGTTCCCAGCATTTT. Encoded protein: CASSLNPSGSQHF.

V is TRBV5-4 and J is TRBJ2-1; the D is unclear. Trimming pared 4 bases from V and 4 bases from J, leaving 15 bases between. The germline gives CDR1 SGHNT, CDR2 YYREEE (reference sequence). The CDR3 loop spans 15 amino acids. For the CDR3, the DNA is TGTGCCAGCAGCCAAACTACTTTACGTTACAATGAGCAGTTCTTC. Its protein is CASSQTTLRYNEQFF.

This sequence joins TRBV4-1 and TRBJ1-3; D gene uncertain. Trimming took off 1 base at V and 2 bases at J, with 12 bases between the two ends. The length of the CDR3 is 16 residues. Per germline, CDR1 MGHRA and CDR2 YSYEKL. The DNA of the CDR3 is TGCGCCAGCAGCCAAGGTATAGGGAGGACTGGAAACACCATATATTTT. It encodes CASSQGIGRTGNTIYF.

The genes are TRBV6-5 and TRBJ2-3, with 7 bases aligning to TRBD2. The CDR3 is 15 residues long. After removal of 6 bases from V and 2 bases from J, the junction contained 8 bases not matched to a gene. Germline V CDR1 and CDR2: MNHEY, SVGAGI. For the CDR3, the DNA is TGTGCCAGCAGGGGGGGGGACTGGTACACAGATACGCAGTATTTT. Its translation is CASRGGDWYTDTQYF.

The chain links TRBV6-5 to TRBJ2-7; unclear D gene. From germline, CDR1 is MNHEY and CDR2 SVGAGI. CDR3 size: 15 residues. The V and J ends lost 5 bases and 4 bases respectively, with 18 bases between them. The CDR3 DNA follows: TGTGCCAGCAGTCCCAATGGCATTGTCGTATACGAGCAGTACGTC. Its protein is CASSPNGIVVYEQYV.

The table lists this clone with a few counts. The V and J genes are TRBV3-1 (or the pseudogene TRBV3-2) and TRBJ2-3, with D possibly matching TRBD2 (6 bases). CDR1 and CDR2 from the germline V gene are LGHDT and YNNKEL (reference sequence). V lost 4 bases, J lost 1 base, and 12 bases lay in between. The CDR3 runs 15 residues. Here the CDR3 DNA reads TGTGCCAGCAGCCCCCTGGGCGGGGGCACAGATACGCAGTATTTT. Translated, it gives CASSPLGGGTDTQYF.

The genes are TRBV4-1 and TRBJ2-1; 15 positions agree with TRBD2. V lost 8 bases and J lost 8; bases outside the gene matches: 22. Germline loops: CDR1 MGHRA, CDR2 YSYEKL. The CDR3 runs 20 residues. The CDR3 nucleotides read TGCGCCAGCCAAGATATTGGGACTAGCGGGAGGCGTAGTTATAGGGATGAGCAGTTCTTC. Its translation: CASQDIGTSGRRSYRDEQFF.

This clone appeared a few times. This rearrangement joins TRBV11-2 to TRBJ2-7; possible D gene TRBD1, 6 bases. Trimming pared 2 bases from V and 6 bases from J, leaving 14 bases between. Germline V lookup: CDR1 SGHAT, CDR2 FQNNGV. The CDR3 has 14 residues. The DNA for the CDR3 is TGTGCCAGCAGCTTATCGACAGGTGCGGTCGAGCAGTACGTC. This gives the protein CASSLSTGAVEQYV.

CDR3 coding DNA: TGTGCCAGCAGCGTAGGGGACAGGGGGCGTATACTGTTTTTT. This gives the protein CASSVGDRGRILFF. The chain has TRBV9 and TRBJ1-4, with 12 bases identical to TRBD1. The CDR3 runs to 14 residues. V gave up 0 bases and J gave up 13 bases; unmatched junction bases: 4. The germline V gene encodes CDR1 SGDLS and CDR2 YYNGEE.

This chain links TRBV18 with TRBJ2-1; TRBD1 matches at 7 bases. The germline gives CDR1 KGHSH, CDR2 LQKENI. The CDR3 is 15 amino acids. The trim removed 1 base at V and 4 bases at J, leaving 4 bases unmatched. DNA of the CDR3: TGTGCCAGCTCACCACAGGGGGACAGTTACAATGAGCAGTTCTTC. This encodes CASSPQGDSYNEQFF.

Here the CDR3 reads CASSLPGTGVEQYV. The CDR3 DNA follows: TGTGCCAGCAGCTTGCCAGGGACAGGGGTCGAGCAGTACGTC. The J gene is TRBJ2-7, the V gene TRBV5-5; TRBD1 matches at 10 bases. The CDR3 contains 14 residues. V shed 1 base and J 6 bases; nucleotides not matched to a gene: 4. Germline CDR1 reads SGHKS; CDR2 reads YYEKEE (reference sequence).

The CDR3 here is CASSYLNNNEQFF. The DNA of the CDR3 is TGTGCCAGCAGTTACCTGAACAACAATGAGCAGTTCTTC. V gene TRBV6-5 combines with J gene TRBJ2-1; D not resolved. The CDR3 totals 13 residues. Looked up from germline, CDR1 is MNHEY and CDR2 is SVGAGI. V lost 2 bases, J lost 5 bases, and 7 bases lay in between.

This CDR3 is CASSRTLAERFF. For the CDR3, the DNA is TGCGCCAGCAGTAGGACTCTCGCGGAACGGTTCTTC. The gene calls are TRBV10-1 and TRBJ2-1; weak D call: TRBD2 (5 bases). The CDR3 consists of 12 residues. CDR1 is WNHNN, CDR2 SYGVQD, per germline (reference sequence). V lost 5 bases to trimming and J lost 15 bases, with 17 bases between them.

The rearrangement uses TRBV29-1 and TRBJ2-3; possible D gene TRBD1, 6 bases. Trimming removed 3 bases at V and 2 bases at J, with 15 bases between. Germline-derived CDR1 and CDR2 are SQVTM and ANQGSEA. The CDR3 has 15 residues. The CDR3 protein is CSVELGTHNTDTQYF. CDR3 sequence (DNA): TGCAGCGTTGAGCTCGGGACACACAACACAGATACGCAGTATTTT.

The rearrangement joins TRBV3-1 (or the pseudogene TRBV3-2) to TRBJ2-7, with 9 bases fitting TRBD1. Trimming at V came to 3 bases and at J to 4 bases, leaving 7 bases not matched to a gene. This CDR3 contains 15 residues. CDR1 is LGHDT and CDR2 is YNNKEL in the germline V gene (reference sequence). The CDR3 sequence is CASSHRTGAVYEQYV. CDR3 bases: TGTGCCAGCAGCCACCGGACAGGGGCCGTTTACGAGCAGTACGTC.

The chain employs TRBV6-1 and TRBJ1-3; a possible D gene is TRBD1 (6 bases). CDR1 and CDR2 (germline): MNHNS, SASEGT. This CDR3 comprises 15 residues. V dropped 1 base and J dropped 4 bases, with 11 bases sitting between them. The CDR3 DNA follows: TGTGCCAGCAGTGAAGGCGGGGGGGCCGGAAACACCATATATTTT. Its protein is CASSEGGGAGNTIYF.

J is TRBJ1-1 and V is TRBV19; no reliable D call. The V and J ends lost 5 bases and 11 bases respectively, with 15 bases between them. The germline V gene encodes CDR1 LNHDA and CDR2 SQIVND (reference sequence). The CDR3 covers 12 residues. The CDR3: CASSDGWLRAFF. CDR3 coding DNA: TGTGCCAGTAGTGACGGGTGGTTGAGGGCTTTCTTT.

The chain's CDR3 is CASTRQQETQYF. For the CDR3, the DNA is TGTGCCTCAACGAGACAGCAAGAGACCCAGTACTTC. The chain recombines TRBV7-9 with TRBJ2-5, with D possibly matching TRBD1 (5 bases). The CDR3 is made up of 12 amino acids. Germline V lookup: CDR1 SEHNR, CDR2 FQNEAQ (reference sequence). Trimming removed 11 bases at V and 2 bases at J, with 12 bases between.

This sequence joins TRBV10-3 and TRBJ1-1; D is perhaps TRBD1 (5 bases). Per the germline V gene, CDR1 is ENHRY and CDR2 is SYGVKD. V gave up 6 bases and J gave up 1 base, with 12 bases separating them. The CDR3 is 14 residues long. The CDR3, as DNA: TGTGCCATCAGCCCGGACATCGAGAACACTGAAGCTTTCTTT. Translated, it gives CAISPDIENTEAFF.

The chain has TRBV9 and TRBJ1-6, with D perhaps matching TRBD1 (5 bases). With 0 bases removed from V and 9 bases from J, the gap between germline ends came to 13 bases. CDR3 length: 15 amino acids. Germline V lookup: CDR1 SGDLS, CDR2 YYNGEE. CDR3 sequence (DNA): TGTGCCAGCAGCGTAGGGGGCATCATGGGTTCACCCCTCCACTTT. Residues: CASSVGGIMGSPLHF.